These 22 T cell receptor beta chains came from one sample sequenced in a study of T cells expressing NK-cell markers. TCRdb re-called the 5' RACE reads; one entry per CDR3 protein, DNA not given. The table for this sample gives 550,000 to 600,000 distinct CDR3 sequences. Sequencing used blood T cells: a sorted CD56 or NKG2C T cell subset, CD4+ or CD8+ T cells, or bulk PBMC T cells (not recorded which). The receptor set was obtained from a man aged 18 to 29 in good health.

The rearrangement joins TRBV12-3 or TRBV12-4 to TRBJ2-5. This CDR3 has 15 amino acids. CDR3 loop: CASSPRGGYQETQYF.

The J gene is TRBJ1-1, the V gene TRBV29-1; the TCRdb call, TRBD1, lacks DNA for checking. CDR3 length equals 13 residues. CDR1 is SQVTM, CDR2 ANQGSEA, per germline. The CDR3: CSVRRGENTEAFF.

The V call is TRBV10-3, the J call TRBJ1-5. In germline, CDR1 is ENHRY, CDR2 SYGVKD. The CDR3 runs to 15 residues. The CDR3 spells CAISESKDSNQPQHF.

This sequence joins TRBV11-2 and TRBJ1-5; without DNA, the TCRdb call of TRBD1 cannot be checked. The CDR3 covers 15 residues. The germline V gene encodes CDR1 SGHAT and CDR2 FQNNGV. CDR3 sequence reads: CASSLDLGENQPQHF.

This chain uses TRBV5-1 with TRBJ2-7; TCRdb reports TRBD2, a call that lacks DNA to check it against. CDR1 and CDR2 from the germline V gene are SGHRS and YFSETQ. The CDR3 runs 14 residues. CDR3 sequence: CASSLDSETYEQYF. The full variable domain, completed using reference TRBV5-1 and TRBJ2-7, is KAGVTQTPRYLIKTRGQQVTLSCSPISGHRSVSWYQQTPGQGLQFLFEYFSETQRNKGNFPGRFSGRQFSNSRSEMNVSTLELGDSALYLCASSLDSETYEQYFGPGTRLTVT.

The CDR3 region is CASSESRLAETQYF. The rearrangement joins TRBV25-1 to TRBJ2-5; checking the TCRdb D call of TRBD1 is not possible without DNA. The CDR3 loop spans 14 amino acids. Germline V gene lookup returns CDR1 MGHDK and CDR2 SYGVNS.

The chain recombines TRBV5-6 with TRBJ1-6; TCRdb designates TRBD1, a call that cannot be tested without DNA. Germline lookup yields CDR1 SGHDT and CDR2 YYEEEE. This CDR3 has 15 amino acids. The CDR3 is CASSLKLSEGSPLHF.

The V call is TRBV20-1, the J call TRBJ2-5; the TCRdb D gene call, TRBD1, has no DNA to confirm it. Germline V gene sequence: CDR1 DFQATT, CDR2 SNEGSKA (reference sequence). CDR3 length equals 13 residues. This CDR3 is CSARGGQGGTQYF.

The chain recombines TRBV29-1 with TRBJ2-2; TCRdb picks TRBD1, but there is no DNA to check that call. This CDR3 is built from 13 residues. The V gene's germline CDR1 is SQVTM and CDR2 ANQGSEA. The CDR3: CSVGGGITGELFF.

This chain uses TRBV4-2 with TRBJ1-6; TCRdb designates TRBD1, a call that cannot be tested without DNA. The CDR3 is made up of 15 amino acids. The germline V gene encodes CDR1 LGHNA and CDR2 YNFKEQ. The CDR3 spells CASSPQDRDRSPLHF.

The rearrangement joins TRBV11-2 to TRBJ2-5; checking the TCRdb D call of TRBD1 is not possible without DNA. The germline gives CDR1 SGHAT, CDR2 FQNNGV. The length of the CDR3 is 16 residues. The CDR3 is CASSLGWTGSQETQYF. The whole variable domain, filled in from reference TRBV11-2 and TRBJ2-5, reads EAGVAQSPRYKIIEKRQSVAFWCNPISGHATLYWYQQILGQGPKLLIQFQNNGVVDDSQLPKDRFSAERLKGVDSTLKIQPAKLEDSAVYLCASSLGWTGSQETQYFGPGTRLLVL.

This chain joins TRBV12-3 or TRBV12-4 and TRBJ2-2. This CDR3 spans 12 amino acids. CDR3: CASRMSDRPLFF.

The chain couples TRBV29-1 to TRBJ2-7; the D gene TCRdb calls, TRBD1, cannot be checked with no DNA. CDR1 is SQVTM and CDR2 is ANQGSEA in the germline V gene. This CDR3 has 14 residues. CDR3 in amino acids: CSVFLGGRAYEQYF.

The chain employs TRBV12-3 or TRBV12-4 and TRBJ1-5. CDR3 length: 16 amino acids. CDR3 region: CASSSTGGPSAQPQHF.

V usage is TRBV10-3 and J usage is TRBJ2-2. Germline V CDR1 and CDR2: ENHRY, SYGVKD. The CDR3 sequence is 14 residues long. The CDR3: CAISSGADTGELFF.

This chain joins TRBV28 and TRBJ2-2. The CDR3 extends over 12 amino acids. CDR1 MDHEN and CDR2 SYDVKM come from the germline V gene. The CDR3 here is CASGRETGELFF. The variable domain in full, with the rest retrieved from reference TRBV28 and TRBJ2-2, is DVKVTQSSRYLVKRTGEKVFLECVQDMDHENMFWYRQDPGLGLRLIYFSYDVKMKEKGDIPEGYSVSREKKERFSLILESASTNQTSMYLCASGRETGELFFGEGSRLTVL.

The chain carries TRBV2 and TRBJ2-7; absent DNA, TCRdb's TRBD2 call cannot be checked. This CDR3 has 16 residues. Germline loops: CDR1 SNHLY, CDR2 FYNNEI. The CDR3 sequence is CASSKGTSGYSYEQYF.

The rearrangement joins TRBV20-1 to TRBJ1-2. From germline, CDR1 is DFQATT and CDR2 SNEGSKA (reference sequence). The length of the CDR3 is 17 residues. The CDR3 region is CSARGVPGDQGGYGYTF.

V usage is TRBV10-3 and J usage is TRBJ2-5; TCRdb's assignment of TRBD2 cannot be checked, as there is no DNA. This CDR3 has 16 residues. Germline CDR1 ENHRY, CDR2 SYGVKD. CDR3 sequence reads: CAISVGGAVNQETQYF.

This rearrangement joins TRBV29-1 to TRBJ2-3; absent DNA, TCRdb's TRBD2 call cannot be checked. CDR1 is SQVTM, CDR2 ANQGSEA, per germline. The CDR3 runs 16 residues. CDR3 loop: CSVDKKAGEPRGTQYF.

V usage is TRBV7-2 and J usage is TRBJ2-5. This CDR3 has 15 amino acids. CDR1 SGHTA and CDR2 FQGNSA come from the germline V gene. CDR3 in amino acids: CASSFALGYGETQYF.

The CDR3 spells CSARDDRAAANYGYTF. The rearrangement joins TRBV20-1 to TRBJ1-2; TCRdb outputs TRBD1, but without DNA this stays unchecked. Germline loops: CDR1 DFQATT, CDR2 SNEGSKA (reference sequence). The CDR3 sequence is 16 residues long.